Presented here are 22 T cell receptor beta chains from one specimen sequenced in a study of Graves' ophthalmopathy and Graves' hyperthyroidism. Beta-chain TCR CDR3 regions were amplified from RNA transcripts. RT-PCR with HTBI primers came first, then second-round multiplex PCR. TCRdb re-called the multiplex PCR reads through MiXCR, storing one row per CDR3 protein. Of about 550,000 distinct CDR3 sequences listed, under 45% are singletons. The sequenced sample was peripheral blood or thyroid tissue (not recorded which). The receptor source for this set is an adult man with Graves' hyperthyroidism.

This clonotype was detected a few times. A much bigger clone sits one base away, suggesting this may be a read error. The chain uses TRBV10-2 and TRBJ1-1; perhaps TRBD1 as D (6 bases). CDR1 is WSHSY, CDR2 SAAADI, per germline. This CDR3 spans 16 amino acids. With 2 bases removed from V and 1 base from J, the gap between germline ends came to 14 bases. CDR3 DNA sequence: TGCGCCAGCAGTGAGAAAGGGGGGTTGGCGAACACTGAAGCTTTCTTT. Protein: CASSEKGGLANTEAFF.

CDR3 sequence reads: CASNPSGNYTF. The CDR3 nucleotides read TGTGCCAGCAACCCTAGCGGGAACTACACCTTC. V usage is TRBV7-2 and J usage is TRBJ1-2, with D uncertain. CDR3 length: 11 amino acids. CDR1 is SGHTA and CDR2 is FQGNSA in the germline V gene. Trimming took off 7 bases at V and 10 bases at J, with 13 bases between the two ends.

Remarks on this clonotype: A read error is likely, as this CDR3 ends without the conserved phenylalanine or tryptophan. The limits of the CDR3 on the DNA are not certain, so only TCRdb's listed CDR3 is given. The CDR3 loop reads CASSSGPTY. The rearrangement joins TRBV7-8 to TRBJ2-5; the table's D call TRBD1 went unverified against the DNA. The germline V gene encodes CDR1 SGHVS and CDR2 FQNEAQ. The CDR3 comprises 9 residues, both ends counted.

Concerning this clonotype itself: This may come from a read error, since a much larger clone is one base off. This chain uses TRBV5-1 with TRBJ1-1; 9 bases are shared with TRBD1. Germline-derived CDR1 and CDR2 are SGHRS and YFSETQ. Trimming took 0 bases from V and 5 from J; bases not matched to a gene: 2. This CDR3 has 14 amino acids. In nucleotides, the CDR3 is TGCGCCAGCAGCTTGGGGGGGACAGGGACTGAAGCTTTCTTT. It encodes CASSLGGTGTEAFF.

The chain carries TRBV12-3 or TRBV12-4 and TRBJ2-5, with 7 bases matching TRBD2. Trimming took 5 bases from V and 7 from J; bases not matched to a gene: 7. This CDR3 region has 13 residues. The CDR3 spells CASSEWGGGTQYF. In DNA form, the CDR3 reads TGTGCCAGCAGTGAATGGGGGGGAGGGACCCAGTACTTC.

The rearrangement uses TRBV2 and TRBJ1-4; tentatively, D is TRBD1 (6 bases). Germline values: CDR1 SNHLY, CDR2 FYNNEI. V lost 8 bases, J lost 6 bases, and 22 bases lay in between. The CDR3 contains 16 residues. The CDR3 region is CASPPTVAGEHEKLFF. The CDR3 DNA is TGTGCCAGCCCCCCGACAGTCGCAGGGGAGCATGAAAAACTGTTTTTT.

This clonotype was seen many times. At one end the junction does not follow the germline gene, possibly because of a read error. The chain carries TRBV7-9 and TRBJ1-6, with a weak D call TRBD1 (6 bases). Germline V gene data show CDR1 as SEHNR and CDR2 as FQNEAQ (reference sequence). CDR3 length: 17 residues. In nucleotides, the CDR3 is TGCGCCAGCAGCCAAGACGGAGGGGGGCGTTCTGATTCACCCCTCCACTTT. Translating gives CASSQDGGGRSDSPLHF.

The rearrangement uses TRBV24-1 and TRBJ1-4; 7 bases map to TRBD1. CDR1 is KGHDR, CDR2 SFDVKD, per germline. Trimming removed 3 bases from V and 3 bases from J; junction bases left unmatched: 3. This CDR3 has 15 residues. This chain's CDR3 is CATSDTTGPNEKLFF. In DNA form, the CDR3 reads TGTGCCACCAGTGATACGACAGGGCCTAATGAAAAACTGTTTTTT.

This clonotype was observed a few times. The chain couples TRBV20-1 to TRBJ2-3, with 14 bases aligning to TRBD2. Germline V gene lookup returns CDR1 DFQATT and CDR2 SNEGSKA (reference sequence). V shed 3 bases, J shed 1 base, and the junction held 0 bases outside the gene matches. CDR3 length equals 15 residues. The CDR3 coding sequence is TGCAGTGCTAGGGGACTAGCGGGGGGCACAGATACGCAGTATTTT. Encoded protein: CSARGLAGGTDTQYF.

This chain links TRBV2 with TRBJ1-5; a possible D gene is TRBD1 (6 bases). V gave up 4 bases and J gave up 8 bases, with 18 bases separating them. Germline loops: CDR1 SNHLY, CDR2 FYNNEI. There are 15 residues in the CDR3. This chain's CDR3 is CASSGRGATGEPQHF. The CDR3 nucleotides are TGTGCCAGCAGTGGACGGGGGGCCACCGGGGAGCCCCAGCATTTT. Full variable domain (rest looked up from reference TRBV2 and TRBJ1-5): EPEVTQTPSHQVTQMGQEVILRCVPISNHLYFYWYRQILGQKVEFLVSFYNNEISEKSEIFDDQFSVERPDGSNFTLKIRSTKLEDSAMYFCASSGRGATGEPQHFGDGTRLSIL.

This sequence joins TRBV12-3 or TRBV12-4 and TRBJ1-3; 7 positions agree with TRBD1. Trimming cost V 6 bases and J 2 bases; bases outside gene matches: 10. The CDR3 covers 16 residues. The CDR3 sequence is CASSVRQGGTGNTIYF. CDR3 nucleotide sequence: TGTGCCAGCAGCGTAAGACAGGGCGGCACTGGAAACACCATATATTTT.

This clonotype is a singleton in its sample. Compared with germline, one end of the junction differs, possibly owing to a read error. The V call is TRBV3-1, the J call TRBJ1-5; 8 bases line up with TRBD1. The V gene's germline CDR1 is LGHDT and CDR2 YNNKEL (reference sequence). The CDR3 has 15 amino acids. CDR3 DNA: TGTGCCAGCAGCCGGACAGGGAATAGCAATCGGCCCCAGCATTTT. Its protein is CASSRTGNSNRPQHF.

The chain combines TRBV9 with TRBJ1-5; TRBD1 agrees at 9 bases. Looked up from germline, CDR1 is SGDLS and CDR2 is YYNGEE. J lost 7 bases, V lost 0 bases, and 11 bases had no gene match. The CDR3 runs 17 residues. In DNA form, the CDR3 reads TGTGCCAGCAGCGTAGATGGGACAGGGACACGTCAACAGCCCCAGCATTTT. This translates into CASSVDGTGTRQQPQHF.

This clonotype was seen repeatedly, ten times or more. The chain uses TRBV7-3 and TRBJ1-2, with no clear D. This CDR3 is 13 amino acids long. V shed 4 bases and J shed 8 bases, with 14 bases lying between them. The germline CDR1 and CDR2 sequences are SGHTA and FQGTGA. The CDR3 DNA follows: TGTGCCAGCAGCTATACCCCTGGGTCCGGCTACACCTTC. Translated, it gives CASSYTPGSGYTF.

This chain uses TRBV9 with TRBJ2-2, with D uncertain. This CDR3 has 12 residues. V lost 0 bases to trimming and J lost 8 bases, with 5 bases between them. Germline loops: CDR1 SGDLS, CDR2 YYNGEE. The CDR3, as DNA: TGTGCCAGCAGCGTAGAGACAGGGGAGCTGTTTTTT. It translates to CASSVETGELFF.

This chain joins TRBV5-1 and TRBJ2-7, with 8 bases matching TRBD1. The germline CDR1 and CDR2 sequences are SGHRS and YFSETQ. The junction had 11 bases not matched to a gene; V was cut back by 5 bases and J by 7 bases. The CDR3 is made up of 14 amino acids. In nucleotides, the CDR3 is TGCGCCAGCAGGGACAGGGACACCTACAATGAGCAGTACTTC. It encodes CASRDRDTYNEQYF.

Only a few counts were recorded for this clonotype. An end of the junction does not agree with germline; a read error may underlie this. The chain is built from TRBV5-1 and TRBJ1-3; no reliable D call. The length of the CDR3 is 19 residues. Germline CDR1 is SGHRS and CDR2 is YFSETQ. CDR3 bases: TGTGCCAGCAGCTCGGCGGCGGATTTTGGACGGTACTCTGGAAACACCATATATTTT. It translates to CASSSAADFGRYSGNTIYF. Looking up the rest from reference TRBV5-1 and TRBJ1-3 gives the full variable domain: KAGVTQTPRYLIKTRGQQVTLSCSPISGHRSVSWYQQTPGQGLQFLFEYFSETQRNKGNFPGRFSGRQFSNSRSEMNVSTLELGDSALYLCASSSAADFGRYSGNTIYFGEGSWLTVV.

Concerning this clonotype: The CDR3 does not close with the conserved phenylalanine or tryptophan, likely indicating a read error. The DNA is left out, because the CDR3 cannot be placed on it with certainty; the CDR3 is given as TCRdb lists it. This chain joins TRBV5-1 and TRBJ1-3. The CDR3 length is 8 residues, termini included. Germline loops: CDR1 SGHRS, CDR2 YFSETQ. CDR3: CASSLRGV.

V is TRBV7-2 and J is TRBJ2-5; 14 positions match TRBD2. Germline CDR1 SGHTA, CDR2 FQGNSA. V shed 4 bases and J 5 bases; nucleotides not matched to a gene: 9. This CDR3 spans 17 amino acids. DNA for the CDR3: TGTGCCAGCAGCTCCCGACTAGCGGGAGGGCCTGGTGAGACCCAGTACTTC. This translates into CASSSRLAGGPGETQYF.

This clonotype was detected many times. DNA for the CDR3: TGTGCCAGCAGCCACGAGGGAGGGGAAATAGGCTACGAGCAGTACTTC. This sequence encodes CASSHEGGEIGYEQYF. The chain joins TRBV6-5 to TRBJ2-7; TRBD2 agrees at 7 bases. The trim removed 6 bases at V and 3 bases at J, leaving 14 bases unmatched. Looked up from germline, CDR1 is MNHEY and CDR2 is SVGAGI. This CDR3 has 16 residues.

This clonotype was seen ten or more times. The chain combines TRBV2 with TRBJ1-5, with 7 nucleotides matching TRBD1. V lost 6 bases, J lost 4 bases, and 3 bases stayed unmatched. CDR3 length: 13 residues. CDR1 SNHLY and CDR2 FYNNEI come from the germline V gene. DNA of the CDR3: TGTGCCAGCAGCCAACAGGGGAATCAGCCCCAGCATTTT. Translation: CASSQQGNQPQHF.

In its sample, this clonotype was seen many times. The V gene is TRBV7-8, the J gene TRBJ2-6; D is unclear. Trimming cost V 1 base and J 0 bases, with 7 bases left between them. This CDR3 is built from 16 residues. Germline CDR1 reads SGHVS; CDR2 reads FQNEAQ. The CDR3 DNA follows: TGTGCCAGCAGCTTAGGGGGTGGCTCTGGGGCCAACGTCCTGACTTTC. Translating gives CASSLGGGSGANVLTF.